These T cell receptor beta chains were read from a single sample in a study of beta chain features in type 1 diabetes. Repertoires were generated with immunoSEQ multiplex PCR, while TCRdb's copy carries only in-frame clones and drops some. The table includes hundreds of thousands of clones, approximately 31% detected once. Material: naive CD4+ T cells from blood. Receptors originate from a man in his late teens or twenties in good health. The CDR3 runs from the conserved cysteine through the conserved F or W. A D gene is named only where the DNA matches it firmly. For some rows the clone size is stated as once, few or many, or as a class when expanded; others skip it.

J	D	V	size	DNA	CDR3
TRBJ2-7	-	TRBV7-9	-	TGTGCCAGCAGCCTGGCCGTCGAGCAGTACTTC	CASSLAVEQYF
TRBJ1-2	-	TRBV28	few	TGTGCCAGCAGTCCCGCGGCCAACTATGGCTACACCTTC	CASSPAANYGYTF
TRBJ2-7	TRBD2	TRBV28	-	TGTGCCAGCAGTTTAGGCGGGAGAGCCTACGAGCAGTACTTC	CASSLGGRAYEQYF
TRBJ1-5	-	TRBV30	few	TGTGCCTGGAGTGGAGGTAGTCAGCCCCAGCATTTT	CAWSGGSQPQHF
TRBJ2-3	-	TRBV7-2	-	TGTGCCAGCAGCTTAGACGGGACTAGCACAGATACGCAGTATTTT	CASSLDGTSTDTQYF
TRBJ1-6	TRBD1	TRBV7-2	-	TGTGCCAGCAGCCGGACAGGGGATAATTCACCCCTCCACTTT	CASSRTGDNSPLHF
TRBJ2-5	-	TRBV29-1	few	TGCAGCGTTGATCCAGCCGGGGAGACCCAGTACTTC	CSVDPAGETQYF
TRBJ1-5	-	TRBV18	-	TGTGCCAGCTCACTGAACGGAAATCAGCCCCAGCATTTT	CASSLNGNQPQHF
TRBJ2-1	-	TRBV6-6	few	TGTGCCAGCATGCCCGGGGGACTCTACAATGAGCAGTTCTTC	CASMPGGLYNEQFF
TRBJ2-3	-	TRBV9	-	TGTGCCAGCAGCGTAGGTGAAGGACCGGGGTATTTT	CASSVGEGPGYF
TRBJ2-3	TRBD2	TRBV30	-	TGTGCCTGGAGTAGACTAGCGGACACCACAGATACGCAGTATTTT	CAWSRLADTTDTQYF
TRBJ1-1	-	TRBV30	-	TGTGCCTGGAGTGTACCGGGGGCTTTGAACACTGAAGCTTTCTTT	CAWSVPGALNTEAFF
TRBJ2-5	-	TRBV30	-	TGTGCCTGGAGCCCAGGGGGACTAGGATTATGGGAGCAGTACTTC	CAWSPGGLGLWEQYF
TRBJ2-3	-	TRBV29-1	-	TGCAGCGTTGTTGCAGGCGGGATGAGCACAGATACGCAGTATTTT	CSVVAGGMSTDTQYF
TRBJ2-7	TRBD2	TRBV27	few	TGTGCCAGCAGTTTCCGCCATAGCGGGAGGGACCACGAGCAGTACTTC	CASSFRHSGRDHEQYF
TRBJ2-1	-	TRBV9	few	TGTGCCAGCAGCGTAGGGGCGCAGAATGAGCAGTTCTTC	CASSVGAQNEQFF
TRBJ2-5	-	TRBV4-2	-	TGTGCCAGCAGCCAAACAGGGATCCAAGAGACCCAGTACTTC	CASSQTGIQETQYF
TRBJ2-1	-	TRBV30	few	TGTGCCTGGAGGGCCCAGGGTTACAATGAGCAGTTCTTC	CAWRAQGYNEQFF
TRBJ2-3	TRBD2	TRBV5-1	few	TGCGCCAGCAGCACGACTAGCGGGAGCACAGATACGCAGTATTTT	CASSTTSGSTDTQYF
TRBJ2-5	TRBD2	TRBV10-2	few	TGCGCCAGCCATAGCGGGATCCGGGAGACCCAGTACTTC	CASHSGIRETQYF
TRBJ1-5	-	TRBV5-6	-	TGTGCCAGCAGCTTGAGGAATCAGCCCCAGCATTTT	CASSLRNQPQHF
TRBJ2-3	TRBD2	TRBV30	-	TGTGCCTGGAGTATCGGACTAGCGGGAGACGATACGCAGTATTTT	CAWSIGLAGDDTQYF
TRBJ2-7	TRBD2	TRBV7-9	-	TGTGCCAGCAGCTCAGGACTAGCGGGAGGCTACGAGCAGTACTTC	CASSSGLAGGYEQYF
TRBJ2-1	-	TRBV7-2	few	TGTGCCAGCAGCTCCCAGGGACGGGGCAATGAGCAGTTCTTC	CASSSQGRGNEQFF
TRBJ2-5	-	TRBV30	few	TGTGCCTGGAGTGTTAAAGGGCAGACCCAGTACTTC	CAWSVKGQTQYF
TRBJ2-5	-	TRBV5-1	few	TGCGCCAGCAGGGCGTCCGTCGGCCCCCAAGAGACCCAGTACTTC	CASRASVGPQETQYF
TRBJ2-2	-	TRBV29-1	few	TGCAGCGTTGAAGGGAGAAGGGTAGTCGGGGACACCGGGGAGCTGTTTTTT	CSVEGRRVVGDTGELFF
TRBJ2-6	-	TRBV19	few	TGTGCCAGTAGGATAACTAGGGATGGGGCCAACGTCCTGACTTTC	CASRITRDGANVLTF
TRBJ2-7	-	TRBV6-5	few	TGTGCCAGCGGGTATTCCTACGAGCAGTACTTC	CASGYSYEQYF
TRBJ2-1	-	TRBV9	few	TGTGCCAGCAGCGTAGCTCCGGGCTATGAGCAGTTCTTC	CASSVAPGYEQFF
TRBJ1-1	-	TRBV12-5	few	TGTGCTAGTGGTTTAGGATCACGGCCTGAAGCTTTCTTT	CASGLGSRPEAFF
TRBJ2-1	TRBD2	TRBV29-1	few	TGCAGCGTCCGAGCGGGGGCGGGAGGGCAAACATACAATGAGCAGTTCTTC	CSVRAGAGGQTYNEQFF
TRBJ1-2	-	TRBV7-2	-	TGTGCCAGCAGCTTAAGGGATAACTATGGCTACACCTTC	CASSLRDNYGYTF
TRBJ2-1	-	TRBV15	-	TGTGCCACCGAGCGGGCGGGTTACAATGAGCAGTTCTTC	CATERAGYNEQFF
TRBJ2-7	-	TRBV20-1	-	TGCAGTGTTTCCAACTACGAGCAGTACTTC	CSVSNYEQYF
TRBJ2-5	-	TRBV30	few	TGTGCCTGGAGTGCTTCCGGGACACTCCAAGAGACCCAGTACTTC	CAWSASGTLQETQYF
TRBJ2-3	TRBD2	TRBV5-4	-	TGTGCCAGCAGTTTGCCGGGACTAGCGAAAGGAGATACGCAGTATTTT	CASSLPGLAKGDTQYF
TRBJ2-1	TRBD2	TRBV9	-	TGTGCCAGCAGCTGGACTAGCGGGGGCAACAATGAGCAGTTCTTC	CASSWTSGGNNEQFF
TRBJ2-1	-	TRBV10-3	few	TGTGCCATCAGGAGCGTCAATGAGCAGTTCTTC	CAIRSVNEQFF
TRBJ2-3	-	TRBV9	few	TGTGCCAGCAGCGCCAGCGATACGCAGTATTTT	CASSASDTQYF
TRBJ2-1	-	TRBV5-6	few	TGTGCCAGCAGCTTGGGAGGGAGATATGACAATGAGCAGTTCTTC	CASSLGGRYDNEQFF
TRBJ2-3	-	TRBV4-2	-	TGTGCCAGCAGCCAAGATACGGCTAGCTTAATAGATACGCAGTATTTT	CASSQDTASLIDTQYF
TRBJ1-4	-	TRBV30	-	TGTGCCTGGAGCGACCCCCTTGGAGGTGGCAATGAAAAACTGTTTTTT	CAWSDPLGGGNEKLFF
TRBJ2-3	TRBD2	TRBV4-3	few	TGCGCCAGCAGCCAAGACGCGGGCGGGAGGTCAGGAGACACAGATACGCAGTATTTT	CASSQDAGGRSGDTDTQYF
TRBJ2-1	-	TRBV11-2	few	TGTGCCAGCAGCTTAGTAGGCCCGAGCTCCTACAATGAGCAGTTCTTC	CASSLVGPSSYNEQFF
TRBJ2-5	TRBD1	TRBV6-5	-	TGTGCCAGCAGCAAGGACAGGGTCGGAGAGACCCAGTACTTC	CASSKDRVGETQYF
TRBJ1-1	-	TRBV7-6	-	TGTGCCAGCAGCGGAAGGGGACGGGCCGGCACTGAAGCTTTCTTT	CASSGRGRAGTEAFF
TRBJ1-2	-	TRBV29-1	few	TGCAGCGTTGAAGCGGGTCTGATAGGCTACACCTTC	CSVEAGLIGYTF